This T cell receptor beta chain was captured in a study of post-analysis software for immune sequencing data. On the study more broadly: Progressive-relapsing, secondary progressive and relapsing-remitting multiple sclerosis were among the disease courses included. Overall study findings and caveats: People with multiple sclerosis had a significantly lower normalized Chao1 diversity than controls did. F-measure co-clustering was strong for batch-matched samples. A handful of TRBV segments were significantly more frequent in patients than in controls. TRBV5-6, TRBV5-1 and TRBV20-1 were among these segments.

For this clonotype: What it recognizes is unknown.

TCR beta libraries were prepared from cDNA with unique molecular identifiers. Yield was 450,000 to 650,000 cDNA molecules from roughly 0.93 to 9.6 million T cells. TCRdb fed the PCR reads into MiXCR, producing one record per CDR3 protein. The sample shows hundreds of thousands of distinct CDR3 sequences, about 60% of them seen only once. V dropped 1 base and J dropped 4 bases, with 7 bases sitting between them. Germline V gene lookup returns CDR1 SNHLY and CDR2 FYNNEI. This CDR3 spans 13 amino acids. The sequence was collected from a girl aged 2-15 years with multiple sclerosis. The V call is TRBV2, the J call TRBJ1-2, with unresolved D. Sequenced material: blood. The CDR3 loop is CASSEGWIYGYTF. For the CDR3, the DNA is TGTGCCAGCAGTGAAGGGTGGATCTATGGCTACACCTTC.